This paragraph reports one T cell receptor (beta chain). Its binding antigen is unknown. No clone much larger than this one lies a single base away; base qualities are absent. The CDR3 measures 14 amino acids from cysteine to phenylalanine. Only the CDR3 DNA is retained, 42 bases long and in frame from the first base. The germline V gene supplies CDR1 SGDLS and CDR2 YYNGEE. Trimming at the junction amounts to 1 base on V and 2 bases on J, and the germline ends lie 9 bases apart. This sample was taken from a study of control samples from healthy donors and cancer patients (dated by TCRdb to 2018 to 2020). Library preparation employed the immunoSEQ multiplex PCR assay. This immuneACCESS table, as held by TCRdb, lists in-frame sequences with V and J called but not all clones. Of the missing ones, under half trace to an unresolved V gene in checked studies; the others have no known cause. The sample yields approximately 53,000 clones; more than 85% were counted once. The top ten clones comprise around 0.9% of the sample.

Source material: PBMCs. This sequence uses TRBV9 and TRBJ1-2; the D gene remains uncertain. The sequence was obtained from a man between 25 and 39 years old with colorectal cancer. CDR3 region: CASSVSGSNYGYTF. The DNA sequence is as follows: TGTGCCAGCAGCGTATCCGGGTCGAACTATGGCTACACCTTC.